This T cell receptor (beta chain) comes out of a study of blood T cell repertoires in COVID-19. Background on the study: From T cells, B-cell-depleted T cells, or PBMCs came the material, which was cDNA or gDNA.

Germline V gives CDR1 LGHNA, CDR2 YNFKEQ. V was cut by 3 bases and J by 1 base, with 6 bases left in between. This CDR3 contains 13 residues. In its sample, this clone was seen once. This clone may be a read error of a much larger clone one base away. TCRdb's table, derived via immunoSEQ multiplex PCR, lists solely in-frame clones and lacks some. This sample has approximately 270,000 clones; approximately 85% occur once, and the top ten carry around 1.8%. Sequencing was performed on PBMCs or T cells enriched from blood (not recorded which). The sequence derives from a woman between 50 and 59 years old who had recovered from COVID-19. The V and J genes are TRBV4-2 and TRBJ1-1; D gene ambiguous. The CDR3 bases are TGTGCCAGCAGCCAGGCAGGGAACACTGAAGCTTTCTTT. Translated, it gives CASSQAGNTEAFF.